This T cell receptor beta chain was documented in a study of cytotoxic CD8 clonotypes in ibrutinib-treated CLL. Trimming pared 5 bases from V and 4 bases from J, leaving 11 bases between. Germline V gene lookup returns CDR1 LNHDA and CDR2 SQIVND (reference sequence). CDR3 size: 13 residues. Assay: immunoSEQ multiplex PCR; the TCRdb copy retains only in-frame clones and omits some. In the table there are some 150,000 clones, approximately 80% of which are singletons. This clone was seen only a few times. The sample here was PBMCs, taken after 12 months of ibrutinib treatment. The gene calls are TRBV19 and TRBJ1-1; possible D gene TRBD1, 5 bases. The receptor's source is a human donor with chronic lymphocytic leukemia. The CDR3 is CASSLQRGTEAFF. DNA of the CDR3: TGTGCCAGTAGTCTTCAAAGGGGCACTGAAGCTTTCTTT.